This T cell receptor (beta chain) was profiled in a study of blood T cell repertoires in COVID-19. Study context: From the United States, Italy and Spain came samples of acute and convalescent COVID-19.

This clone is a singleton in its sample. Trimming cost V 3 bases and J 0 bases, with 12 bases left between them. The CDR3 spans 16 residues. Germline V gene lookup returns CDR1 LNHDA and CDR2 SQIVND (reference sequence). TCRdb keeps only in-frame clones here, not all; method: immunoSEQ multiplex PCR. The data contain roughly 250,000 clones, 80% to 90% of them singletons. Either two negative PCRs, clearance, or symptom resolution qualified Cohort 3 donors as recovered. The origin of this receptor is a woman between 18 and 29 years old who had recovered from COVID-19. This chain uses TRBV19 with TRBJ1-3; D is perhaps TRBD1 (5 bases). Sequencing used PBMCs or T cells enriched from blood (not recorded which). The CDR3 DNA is TGTGCCAGTAGTATGGGGCAGGTCTTCTCTGGAAACACCATATATTTT. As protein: CASSMGQVFSGNTIYF.